This TCR beta chain was captured in a study of cytomegalovirus exposure and HLA in healthy donors. Overall study: An early release of data contained 70 million to 95 million unique TCRs, which came from HLA-typed donors. Whole-study findings and limits: A later analysis appeared to link common viral pathogens to several of the most significant clusters.

Turning to this clone: The antigen is not known.

13 Jbeta primers and 60 Vbeta primers were used for the PCR. Sequencing was performed with immunoSEQ multiplex PCR; in TCRdb, only in-frame clones are kept and a portion is missing. Of some 140,000 clones in the sample, 70% to 90% were seen once. Sequencing was carried out using PBMCs. The clonotype was recovered from a woman aged 40 to 50 in good health and CMV-seropositive.

The CDR3 is CASSPSGPSGWHEQFF. CDR3 nucleotide sequence: TGTGCCAGCAGCCCCTCTGGGCCGAGCGGTTGGCATGAGCAGTTCTTC. The genes are TRBV7-8 and TRBJ2-1, with a weak D call TRBD2 (5 bases). The CDR3 length is 16 residues. Trimming stripped 5 bases from V and 8 bases from J, with 22 bases between. CDR1 SGHVS and CDR2 FQNEAQ come from the germline V gene.